The rows below give T cell receptor beta chains drawn from one sample of a study of PD-L1 blockade in urothelial cancer. Clones were sequenced by immunoSEQ multiplex PCR, and TCRdb holds only the in-frame ones, with some missing. Of 40,000 to 45,000 clones in the sample, around 80% are singletons; the top ten hold about 3.3%. Source: PBMCs, taken around atezolizumab (anti-PD-L1) treatment. The receptors here all came from a man between 65 and 85 years old with urothelial cancer. The CDR3 runs from the conserved cysteine through the conserved F or W. D genes are given only for firm matches. Some rows mark clone size as missing; the rest say once, few, many or name a class of expanded clone.

J gene | clone size | V gene | D gene | CDR3 protein | CDR3 DNA
TRBJ1-6 | NA | TRBV7-2 | NA | CASSLRPFGGGIEPLHF | TGTGCCAGCAGCTTACGCCCTTTCGGCGGAGGGATAGAACCCCTCCACTTT
TRBJ1-1 | NA | TRBV7-3 | NA | CASSSAARGLTEAFF | TGTGCCAGCAGCTCCGCGGCCAGGGGATTGACTGAAGCTTTCTTT
TRBJ2-1 | NA | TRBV11-2 | TRBD2 | CASSLEGGSSYNEQFF | TGTGCCAGCAGCTTAGAGGGCGGGAGCTCCTACAATGAGCAGTTCTTC
TRBJ2-7 | NA | TRBV5-8 | NA | CASSSTSYEQYF | TGTGCCAGCAGCTCGACAAGTTACGAGCAGTACTTC
TRBJ1-1 | NA | TRBV7-6 | NA | CASSSSTFEAFF | TGTGCCAGCAGCTCATCGACTTTCGAAGCTTTCTTT
TRBJ2-3 | NA | TRBV10-3 | NA | CAISESLGGSRGTDTQYF | TGTGCCATCAGTGAGTCCCTAGGTGGTAGCCGGGGCACAGATACGCAGTATTTT
TRBJ1-1 | NA | TRBV5-1 | TRBD1 | CASSSDRGEAFF | TGCGCCAGCAGCTCAGACAGGGGTGAAGCTTTCTTT
TRBJ2-6 | NA | TRBV7-3 | TRBD2 | CASSLVAGGNGANVLTF | TGTGCCAGCAGCTTAGTAGCGGGAGGGAATGGGGCCAACGTCCTGACTTTC
TRBJ1-2 | NA | TRBV15 | TRBD1 | CATSSRTGQGYTF | TGTGCCACCAGCAGCCGGACAGGGCAGGGCTACACCTTC
TRBJ1-2 | NA | TRBV11-2 | NA | CASSQGGGYTF | TGTGCCAGCAGCCAGGGTGGTGGCTACACCTTC
TRBJ2-7 | once | TRBV19 | TRBD2 | CATTNDAASGTYEQYF | TGTGCCACCACAAATGATGCGGCTAGCGGCACCTACGAGCAGTACTTC
TRBJ1-4 | NA | TRBV9 | NA | CASSPGTRQGNEKLFF | TGTGCCAGCAGCCCCGGCACAAGGCAGGGTAATGAAAAACTGTTTTTT
TRBJ2-4 | NA | TRBV5-1 | TRBD2 | CASSLGTSGKNIQYF | TGCGCCAGCAGCTTGGGGACTAGCGGAAAAAACATTCAGTACTTC
TRBJ2-7 | NA | TRBV4-2 | NA | CASSQVRQGSYEQYF | TGTGCCAGCAGCCAAGTTAGGCAGGGGTCCTACGAGCAGTACTTC
TRBJ2-1 | NA | TRBV7-6 | NA | CASSDIGAWRNEQFF | TGTGCCAGCAGTGACATTGGGGCTTGGCGCAATGAGCAGTTCTTC
TRBJ2-1 | NA | TRBV7-2 | TRBD2 | CASSPEWGLAGGNEQFF | TGTGCCAGCAGCCCTGAGTGGGGACTAGCGGGAGGAAATGAGCAGTTCTTC
TRBJ1-1 | NA | TRBV30 | NA | CAWSRDMNTEAFF | TGTGCCTGGAGTCGAGACATGAACACTGAAGCTTTCTTT
TRBJ1-1 | NA | TRBV2 | TRBD1 | CASRQTGGRSEAFF | TGTGCCAGCAGGCAGACAGGGGGCCGCTCTGAAGCTTTCTTT
TRBJ2-7 | NA | TRBV5-1 | TRBD1 | CASSAPTGTGGREQYF | TGCGCCAGCAGCGCCCCGACCGGGACAGGGGGCCGCGAGCAGTACTTC
TRBJ1-6 | NA | TRBV19 | NA | CASRQDGYNSPLHF | TGTGCCAGTAGACAGGACGGGTATAATTCACCCCTCCACTTT
TRBJ1-2 | few | TRBV5-1 | TRBD1 | CASSSGTGGDGYTF | TGCGCCAGCAGCTCCGGGACAGGGGGAGATGGCTACACCTTC
TRBJ2-3 | NA | TRBV19 | NA | CASSANREDTQYF | TGTGCCAGTAGTGCCAACAGGGAGGATACGCAGTATTTT
TRBJ2-1 | once | TRBV7-9 | TRBD1 | CASSWGTGRHEQFF | TGTGCCAGCAGCTGGGGGACAGGACGGCATGAGCAGTTCTTC
TRBJ2-5 | few | TRBV7-2 | NA | CASNTGTTGETQYF | TGTGCCAGTAATACAGGGACTACAGGGGAGACCCAGTACTTC
TRBJ2-1 | NA | TRBV6-6 | TRBD2 | CASKGAGGSRYNEQFF | TGTGCCAGCAAAGGGGCGGGAGGCTCACGCTACAATGAGCAGTTCTTC
TRBJ1-5 | NA | TRBV11-2 | TRBD1 | CASSRTGGNQPQHF | TGTGCCAGCAGCAGGACAGGGGGCAATCAGCCCCAGCATTTT
TRBJ2-5 | once | TRBV19 | TRBD1 | CASSMGQEETQYF | TGTGCCAGTAGTATGGGACAGGAAGAGACCCAGTACTTC
TRBJ2-5 | NA | TRBV11-3 | NA | CASSPTAQETQYF | TGTGCCAGCAGCCCAACAGCTCAAGAGACCCAGTACTTC
TRBJ2-7 | NA | TRBV19 | NA | CASSIGSSYEQYF | TGTGCCAGTAGTATAGGTAGTTCCTACGAGCAGTACTTC
TRBJ1-5 | NA | TRBV4-3 | NA | CASSQFLSTSGNQPQHF | TGCGCCAGCAGCCAGTTTCTGTCTACCAGCGGGAATCAGCCCCAGCATTTT
TRBJ1-3 | NA | TRBV4-3 | NA | CASSQDRGGVNTIYF | TGCGCCAGCAGCCAAGATCGTGGAGGGGTAAACACCATATATTTT
TRBJ1-1 | NA | TRBV7-6 | NA | CASSLRGTEAFF | TGTGCCAGCAGCTTACGGGGGACTGAAGCTTTCTTT
TRBJ1-1 | NA | TRBV6-1 | TRBD1 | CASSEVRDRGEAFF | TGTGCCAGCAGTGAAGTACGAGACAGGGGCGAGGCTTTCTTT
TRBJ2-1 | NA | TRBV4-3 | TRBD2 | CASSQVSGGAVGEQFF | TGCGCCAGCAGCCAAGTTAGCGGGGGCGCTGTGGGTGAGCAGTTCTTC
TRBJ1-2 | NA | TRBV4-3 | NA | CASSQASGGKGYTF | TGCGCCAGCAGCCAAGCATCGGGAGGGAAAGGCTACACCTTC
TRBJ1-2 | NA | TRBV6-6 | TRBD1 | CASRTGDYGYTF | TGTGCCAGCAGAACAGGGGACTATGGCTACACCTTC
TRBJ2-2 | NA | TRBV19 | TRBD1 | CASKGTGESGELFF | TGTGCCAGTAAAGGGACAGGGGAGTCCGGGGAGCTGTTTTTT
TRBJ2-1 | medium-sized | TRBV4-2 | NA | CASSQDPGSNNEQFF | TGTGCCAGCAGCCAAGACCCCGGGAGTAATAATGAGCAGTTCTTC
TRBJ1-1 | many | TRBV19 | NA | CASSILPRRNTEAFF | TGTGCCAGTAGTATCCTCCCCAGGCGGAACACTGAAGCTTTCTTT
TRBJ1-4 | once | TRBV5-5 | NA | CASSFLGQVNEKLFF | TGTGCCAGCAGCTTTTTGGGGCAAGTTAATGAAAAACTGTTTTTT
TRBJ2-3 | few | TRBV10-3 | TRBD1 | CAISESYRTGIPDTQYF | TGTGCCATCAGTGAGTCGTACCGGACAGGGATTCCAGATACGCAGTATTTT
TRBJ1-4 | medium-sized | TRBV6-1 | TRBD1 | CASSERPGGGEKLFF | TGTGCCAGCAGCGAGAGGCCAGGGGGTGGTGAAAAACTGTTTTTT
TRBJ1-6 | NA | TRBV10-2 | NA | CASRGVDNSPLHF | TGCGCCAGCCGGGGGGTAGATAATTCACCCCTCCACTTT
TRBJ2-5 | NA | TRBV5-1 | NA | CASSKQGGEETQYF | TGCGCCAGCAGCAAACAGGGAGGGGAGGAGACCCAGTACTTC
TRBJ2-7 | NA | TRBV14 | NA | CASSQGHRFRPESEQYF | TGTGCCAGCAGCCAAGGACACAGATTCAGGCCCGAAAGCGAGCAGTACTTC
TRBJ1-2 | NA | TRBV28 | TRBD1 | CASSFGQGSYGYTF | TGTGCCAGCAGTTTCGGACAGGGGAGCTATGGCTACACCTTC
TRBJ2-1 | NA | TRBV5-1 | NA | CASSFPSNEQFF | TGCGCCAGCAGCTTTCCTAGCAATGAGCAGTTCTTC
TRBJ2-5 | NA | TRBV15 | TRBD2 | CATSDSRTSGEETQYF | TGTGCCACCAGCGATTCCCGGACTAGCGGGGAAGAGACCCAGTACTTC
TRBJ1-1 | NA | TRBV7-3 | NA | CASSPQGNTEAFF | TGTGCCAGCAGCCCACAGGGGAACACTGAAGCTTTCTTT
TRBJ2-7 | NA | TRBV25-1 | TRBD1 | CASWDRDEQYF | TGTGCCAGCTGGGACAGGGACGAGCAGTACTTC
TRBJ1-5 | NA | TRBV11-2 | TRBD1 | CASSPDRVGQPQHF | TGTGCCAGCAGCCCCGACAGGGTAGGGCAGCCCCAGCATTTT
TRBJ1-5 | NA | TRBV19 | NA | CASSIRVGQPQHF | TGTGCCAGTAGTATCAGGGTTGGGCAGCCCCAGCATTTT
TRBJ2-3 | NA | TRBV19 | TRBD1 | CASRKGQVTDTQYF | TGTGCCAGTAGGAAGGGACAGGTCACAGATACGCAGTATTTT
TRBJ1-1 | NA | TRBV9 | NA | CASSVAHNTEAFF | TGTGCCAGCAGCGTAGCACATAACACTGAAGCTTTCTTT
TRBJ2-1 | NA | TRBV19 | TRBD2 | CASSSAGGIYNEQFF | TGTGCCAGTAGTTCCGCGGGAGGGATCTACAATGAGCAGTTCTTC
TRBJ2-2 | NA | TRBV5-1 | TRBD2 | CASSWGTSGNTGELFF | TGCGCCAGCAGCTGGGGGACTAGCGGGAACACCGGGGAGCTGTTTTTT
TRBJ2-5 | NA | TRBV21-1 | NA | CASSKARSWEGLKTQYF | TGTGCCAGCAGCAAAGCGCGTTCTTGGGAGGGTCTGAAGACCCAGTACTTC
TRBJ1-1 | NA | TRBV11-1 | TRBD1 | CASSRTGDTEAFF | TGTGCCAGCAGCCGGACAGGGGACACTGAAGCTTTCTTT